Detailed here is one TCR beta chain. Its antigen is as yet unknown. Germline CDR1 and CDR2: MDHEN and SYDVKM. With 3 bases removed from V and 6 bases from J, the gap between germline ends came to 14 bases. The CDR3 is 15 amino acids. This entry comes from a study of shared clonotypes between healthy human individuals. Study outcomes and limitations: Compared with memory subsets, naive subsets generally had larger estimated richness.

Using immunoSEQ multiplex PCR, the repertoire was profiled, and TCRdb retains in-frame clones only, with some absent. Seen here are about 640,000 clones, around 72% observed once, and the top ten hold approximately 1.8%. V usage is TRBV28 and J usage is TRBJ2-2, with D perhaps TRBD1 (6 bases). The sequencing sample was made of memory CD4+ T cells sorted from blood. Subset specified: CD45RA-negative fraction. This receptor was taken from a young woman in good health. CDR3 in amino acids: CASSLLKTGAGELFF. CDR3 in DNA: TGTGCCAGCAGTTTGTTAAAGACAGGTGCCGGGGAGCTGTTTTTT.